The 14 T cell receptor beta chains given below trace back to one sample, sequenced in a study of blood T cell repertoires in COVID-19. Repertoires were generated with immunoSEQ multiplex PCR, while TCRdb's copy carries only in-frame clones and drops some. Among roughly 200,000 clones listed, 89% were seen once. Sequenced sample: PBMCs or T cells enriched from blood (not recorded which). The receptors here all came from a woman between 40 and 50 years old with acute COVID-19.

V and J are TRBV14 and TRBJ2-7; TRBD1 matches 7 bases. The CDR3 consists of 16 residues. Trimming took 1 base from V and 0 from J; bases not matched to a gene: 6. Germline values: CDR1 SGHDN, CDR2 FVKESK. The CDR3 nucleotides are TGTGCCAGCAGCCAAGCCAGGGGGATTAGCTCCTACGAGCAGTACTTC. Translation gives CASSQARGISSYEQYF. The entire variable domain, with the rest obtained from reference TRBV14 and TRBJ2-7, is as follows: EAGVTQFPSHSVIEKGQTVTLRCDPISGHDNLYWYRRVMGKEIKFLLHFVKESKQDESGMPNNRFLAERTGGTYSTLKVQPAELEDSGVYFCASSQARGISSYEQYFGPGTRLTVT.

This clone was counted between two and nine times. This sequence joins TRBV27 and TRBJ1-5; D is ambiguous. The CDR3 is 13 amino acids. Germline CDR1 reads MNHEY; CDR2 reads SMNVEV (reference sequence). Trimming cost V 6 bases and J 4 bases, with 10 bases left between them. The CDR3 protein is CASSGTQNQPQHF. In DNA, the CDR3 is TGTGCCAGCAGCGGAACACAGAATCAGCCCCAGCATTTT.

The sample holds one count of this clone. V gene TRBV13 combines with J gene TRBJ1-2; 7 bases fit TRBD1. CDR1 and CDR2 from the germline V gene are PRHDT and FYEKMQ (reference sequence). The CDR3 totals 17 residues. Trimming removed 2 bases from V and 6 bases from J; junction bases left unmatched: 15. This chain's CDR3 is CASSLKTEGARGNGYTF. The CDR3 bases are TGTGCCAGCAGCTTAAAGACTGAGGGGGCGAGGGGAAATGGCTACACCTTC.

The chain recombines TRBV27 with TRBJ2-5; perhaps TRBD1 as D (5 bases). The CDR3 has 15 residues. CDR1 and CDR2 from the germline V gene are MNHEY and SMNVEV (reference sequence). V lost 3 bases to trimming and J lost 2 bases, with 13 bases between them. Here the CDR3 DNA reads TGTGCCAGCAGTTTCCAATACAGGCCTCAAGAGACCCAGTACTTC. Translated, it gives CASSFQYRPQETQYF.

The chain links TRBV9 to TRBJ1-6; TRBD1 is a possible D gene (5 bases). With 4 bases removed from V and 2 bases from J, the gap between germline ends came to 16 bases. Germline V gene lookup returns CDR1 SGDLS and CDR2 YYNGEE. The CDR3 length is 17 residues. DNA of the CDR3: TGTGCCAGCAGCCCCAATCATGGGGCAGCCTATAATTCACCCCTCCACTTT. Translated, it gives CASSPNHGAAYNSPLHF.

The count of this clone is one. The chain combines TRBV6-2 or TRBV6-3 with TRBJ2-7; TRBD2 aligns across 9 bases. In germline, CDR1 is MNHEY, CDR2 SVGEGT. This CDR3 contains 17 residues. The V segment lost 0 bases and the J segment 0 bases; nucleotides outside the gene matches: 6. CDR3 DNA sequence: TGTGCCAGCAGTTACTCGAGGAGTAGCGGGAGCTCCTACGAGCAGTACTTC. Protein product: CASSYSRSSGSSYEQYF.

This sequence joins TRBV7-2 and TRBJ2-5; D possibly corresponds to TRBD2 (6 bases). CDR1 SGHTA and CDR2 FQGNSA come from the germline V gene. This CDR3 region has 14 residues. With 1 base removed from V and 5 bases from J, the gap between germline ends came to 11 bases. The chain's CDR3 is CASSLGRGEETQYF. CDR3 in DNA: TGTGCCAGCAGCTTAGGGCGGGGTGAGGAGACCCAGTACTTC.

This rearrangement joins TRBV27 to TRBJ1-6; 7 bases are a match to TRBD1. CDR3 size: 14 residues. Germline trimming cut 5 bases from V and 7 bases from J; bases unmatched to any gene: 5. Germline lookup yields CDR1 MNHEY and CDR2 SMNVEV (reference sequence). The CDR3 loop reads CASSPQQGNSPLHF. The CDR3 DNA reads as TGTGCCAGCAGTCCCCAACAGGGGAATTCACCCCTCCACTTT.

This clone was detected once. The V gene is TRBV4-2, the J gene TRBJ1-6; TRBD1 matches at 8 bases. This CDR3 contains 16 residues. Losses at the gene ends were 1 base for V and 8 bases for J; bases not matched to a gene: 7. Per the germline V gene, CDR1 is LGHNA and CDR2 is YNFKEQ. The CDR3 DNA reads TGTGCCAGCAGCCAAGCCGCAGGGGGCCTGGATTCACCCCTCCACTTT. Its protein is CASSQAAGGLDSPLHF.

This clone was seen just once. V is TRBV6-5 and J is TRBJ1-2, with unresolved D. Per germline, CDR1 MNHEY and CDR2 SVGAGI. The CDR3 totals 14 residues. The V and J ends lost 5 bases and 4 bases respectively, with 14 bases between them. This chain's CDR3 is CASSPSPSVYGYTF. In DNA, the CDR3 is TGTGCCAGCAGTCCCTCCCCCTCGGTCTATGGCTACACCTTC.

The chain links TRBV6-2 or TRBV6-3 to TRBJ1-2, with no clear D. The ends were cut back, 5 bases at V and 0 bases at J, with 10 bases in the middle. This CDR3 spans 14 amino acids. The germline gives CDR1 MNHEY, CDR2 SVGEGT. DNA of the CDR3: TGTGCCAGCAGTCTTGGAGGAGCTAACTATGGCTACACCTTC. Its protein is CASSLGGANYGYTF.

This clone was seen a single time. The chain joins TRBV9 to TRBJ2-1, with D unresolved. Germline CDR1 and CDR2: SGDLS and YYNGEE. Trimming removed 0 bases at V and 7 bases at J, with 8 bases between. The CDR3 extends over 13 amino acids. In nucleotides, the CDR3 is TGTGCCAGCAGCGTAGGGCCGAGGAATGAGCAGTTCTTC. Translated, it gives CASSVGPRNEQFF.

The gene calls are TRBV29-1 and TRBJ2-3; 7 bases line up with TRBD2. V trimming: 4 bases; J trimming: 6 bases; junction bases outside the gene matches: 10. This CDR3 spans 14 amino acids. Germline V CDR1 and CDR2: SQVTM, ANQGSEA. The CDR3 protein is CSVAGGSRGDTQYF. CDR3 DNA sequence: TGCAGCGTTGCTGGCGGGAGTAGAGGGGATACGCAGTATTTT.

This chain connects TRBV10-2 to TRBJ2-1; the match to TRBD2 covers 8 bases. V trimming: 0 bases; J trimming: 2 bases; junction bases outside the gene matches: 3. The germline V gene has CDR1 WSHSY and CDR2 SAAADI. This CDR3 is built from 16 residues. CDR3 amino acids: CASSESERGTYNEQFF. CDR3 coding DNA: TGCGCCAGCAGTGAGTCCGAGCGGGGGACCTACAATGAGCAGTTCTTC.